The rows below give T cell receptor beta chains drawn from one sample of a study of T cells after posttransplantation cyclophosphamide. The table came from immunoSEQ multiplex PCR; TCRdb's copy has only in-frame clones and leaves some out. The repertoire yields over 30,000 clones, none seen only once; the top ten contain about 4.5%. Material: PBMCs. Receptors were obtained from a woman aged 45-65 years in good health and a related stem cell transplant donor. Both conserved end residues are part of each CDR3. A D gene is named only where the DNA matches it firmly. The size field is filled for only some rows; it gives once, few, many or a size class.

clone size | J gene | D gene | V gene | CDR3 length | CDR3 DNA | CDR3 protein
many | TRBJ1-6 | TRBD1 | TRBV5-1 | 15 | TGCGCCAGCAGCTCTAGCGGACAGGGTAATTCACCCCTCCACTTT | CASSSSGQGNSPLHF
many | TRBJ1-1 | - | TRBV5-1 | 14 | TGCGCCAGCAGCGCGGGTCCTGGGGACACTGAAGCTTTCTTT | CASSAGPGDTEAFF
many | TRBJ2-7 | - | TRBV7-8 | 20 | TGTGCCAGCAGCCTTAGCGCTAAAGGTAACGAGGCTTTAAACTACTACGAGCAGTACTTC | CASSLSAKGNEALNYYEQYF
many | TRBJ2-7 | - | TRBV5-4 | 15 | TGTGCCAGCAGCTACAGTGGGGGGGGCTATTACGAGCAGTACTTC | CASSYSGGGYYEQYF
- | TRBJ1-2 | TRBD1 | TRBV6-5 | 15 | TGTGCCAGCAGTTCATGGACAGGGGAGGCGTATGGCTACACCTTC | CASSSWTGEAYGYTF
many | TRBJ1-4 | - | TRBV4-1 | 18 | TGCGCCAGCAGCCCCCAGGGAAGGCGGGGCTGGCGGAATGAAAAACTGTTTTTT | CASSPQGRRGWRNEKLFF
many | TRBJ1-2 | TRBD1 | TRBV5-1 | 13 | TGCGCCACCCGACAGGGGGTGAACTATGGCTACACCTTC | CATRQGVNYGYTF
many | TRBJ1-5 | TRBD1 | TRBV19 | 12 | TGTGCCAGTAACAGGGGATATCAGCCCCAGCATTTT | CASNRGYQPQHF
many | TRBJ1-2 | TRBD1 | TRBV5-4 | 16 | TGTGCCAGCAGCTTGGGCGGGACAGGGGGCCTCTATGGCTACACCTTC | CASSLGGTGGLYGYTF
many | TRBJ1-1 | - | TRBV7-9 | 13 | TGTGCCAGCAGCTTAGCCGGAGTCACTGAAGCTTTCTTT | CASSLAGVTEAFF
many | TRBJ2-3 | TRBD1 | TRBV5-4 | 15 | TGTGCCAGCAGCAACTCCGGGACAGAGACAGATACGCAGTATTTT | CASSNSGTETDTQYF
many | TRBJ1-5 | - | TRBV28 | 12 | TGTGCCAGCACAGGTCTTTATCAGCCCCAGCATTTT | CASTGLYQPQHF
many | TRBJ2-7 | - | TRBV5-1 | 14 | TGCGCCAGCAGCGTGTTATCAGGGCGGGAAGAGCAGTACTTC | CASSVLSGREEQYF
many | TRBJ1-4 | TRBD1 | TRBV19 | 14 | TGTGCCAGTAACGCCGGGACAGCCAATGAAAAACTGTTTTTT | CASNAGTANEKLFF
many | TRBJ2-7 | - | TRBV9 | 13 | TGTGCCAGCAGCGTAGTTACAGACTACGAGCAGTACTTC | CASSVVTDYEQYF
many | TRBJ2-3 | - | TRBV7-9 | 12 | TGTGCCAGCAAGGGGCTCACAGATACGCAGTATTTT | CASKGLTDTQYF
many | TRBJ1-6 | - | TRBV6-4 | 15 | TGTGCCAGCAGTGCCCTAGGAGGTGACAATTCACCCCTCCACTTT | CASSALGGDNSPLHF
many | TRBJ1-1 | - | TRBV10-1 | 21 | TGCGCCAGCAGTATCCCGAGAGTACAGGCCAACGTAGCTAAGTGGGGCACTGAAGCTTTCTTT | CASSIPRVQANVAKWGTEAFF
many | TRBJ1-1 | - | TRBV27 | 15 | TGTGCCAGCCGTCTAGAGGAAAGTGAGTACACTGAAGCTTTCTTT | CASRLEESEYTEAFF
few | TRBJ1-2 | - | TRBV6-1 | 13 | TGTGCCAGCAGTTCTACAGGGTCTGGAGGCTACACCTTC | CASSSTGSGGYTF
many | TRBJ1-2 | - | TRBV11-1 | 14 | TGTGCCAGCAGTTCAAGGGGCAGTTCCTATGGCTACACCTTC | CASSSRGSSYGYTF
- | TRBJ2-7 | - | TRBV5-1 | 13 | TGCGCCAGCAGCTCCTTGGGGGCCTACGAGCAGTACTTC | CASSSLGAYEQYF
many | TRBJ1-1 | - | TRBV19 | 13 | TGTGCCAGTAGTATGGTGGCGAACACTGAAGCTTTCTTT | CASSMVANTEAFF
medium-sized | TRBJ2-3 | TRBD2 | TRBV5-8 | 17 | TGTGCCAGCAGCTTAAATTCACTAGCGGGTTTCACAGATACGCAGTATTTT | CASSLNSLAGFTDTQYF
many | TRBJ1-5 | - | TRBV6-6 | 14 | TGTGCCAGCAGTTACTCCCCGAGAGATCAGCCCCAGCATTTT | CASSYSPRDQPQHF
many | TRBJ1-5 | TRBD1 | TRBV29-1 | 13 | TGCAGCGTGGATACAGGGGATTTTCAGCCCCAGCATTTT | CSVDTGDFQPQHF
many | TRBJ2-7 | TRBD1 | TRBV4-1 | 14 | TGCGCCAGCAGCCAGCCAGGGGGCTTATACGAGCAGTACTTC | CASSQPGGLYEQYF
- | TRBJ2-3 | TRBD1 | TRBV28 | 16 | TGTGCCAGCAGTTTACTGGACAGGCTAAGCACAGATACGCAGTATTTT | CASSLLDRLSTDTQYF
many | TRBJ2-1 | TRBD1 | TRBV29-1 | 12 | TGCAGCGCCGGGACAGGGGACAATGAGCAGTTCTTC | CSAGTGDNEQFF
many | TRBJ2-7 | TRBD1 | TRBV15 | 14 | TGTGCCACCAGCAGCTACAGGGGTTCCTACGAGCAGTACTTC | CATSSYRGSYEQYF
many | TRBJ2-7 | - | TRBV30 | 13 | TGTGCCCGAACGGGACACGGATCCTACGAGCAGTACTTC | CARTGHGSYEQYF
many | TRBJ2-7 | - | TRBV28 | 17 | TGTGCCAGCAGTCCACTTAAGCCACATGACACAACCTACGAGCAGTACTTC | CASSPLKPHDTTYEQYF
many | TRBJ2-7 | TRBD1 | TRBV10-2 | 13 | TGCGCCAGCAAAGCCGGACAGGCCTACGAGCAGTACTTC | CASKAGQAYEQYF